What follows is one T cell receptor beta chain and its context. The record originates from a study of T cell changes during pregnancy in multiple sclerosis. Assay used: immunoSEQ multiplex PCR; TCRdb lists only in-frame clones, some missing. The sample holds about 85,000 clones; approximately 90% are singletons and the top ten take approximately 2.5%. Germline V CDR1 and CDR2: SGHNT, YENEEA. Trimming cost V 2 bases and J 6 bases; bases outside gene matches: 8. The length of the CDR3 is 17 residues. V and J are TRBV11-3 and TRBJ2-3, with TRBD2 matching 13 bases. This receptor was taken from a female donor with multiple sclerosis, enrolled in a pregnancy study. The sequencing here drew on peripheral blood, taken in the first trimester of pregnancy. Written as DNA, the CDR3 is TGTGCCAGCAGCTTACGTGGACTAGCGGGGGTTGCGGATACGCAGTATTTT. Its translation is CASSLRGLAGVADTQYF.